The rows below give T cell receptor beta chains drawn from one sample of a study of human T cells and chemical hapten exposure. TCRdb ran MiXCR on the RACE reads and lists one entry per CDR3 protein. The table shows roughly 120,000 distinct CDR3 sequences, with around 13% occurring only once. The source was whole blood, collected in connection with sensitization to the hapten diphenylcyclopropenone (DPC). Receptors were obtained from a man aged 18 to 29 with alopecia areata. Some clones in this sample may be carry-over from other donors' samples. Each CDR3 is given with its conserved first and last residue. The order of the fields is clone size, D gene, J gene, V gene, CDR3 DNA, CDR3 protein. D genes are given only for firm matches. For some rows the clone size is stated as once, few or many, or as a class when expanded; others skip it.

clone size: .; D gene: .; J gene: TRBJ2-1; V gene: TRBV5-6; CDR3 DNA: TGTGCCAGCAGCCAACCCTTTACAGGGACTATGGTCTTC; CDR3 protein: CASSQPFTGTMVF
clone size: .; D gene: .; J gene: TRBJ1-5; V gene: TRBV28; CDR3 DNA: TGTGCCAGCAGTTCTGACCCACAGGGAAGCAATCAGCCCCAGCATTTT; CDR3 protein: CASSSDPQGSNQPQHF
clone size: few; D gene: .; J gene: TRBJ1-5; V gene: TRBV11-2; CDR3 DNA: TGTGCCAGCAGCTTAGATTCGGGGGGAGGTCAGCCCCAGCATTTT; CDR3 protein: CASSLDSGGGQPQHF
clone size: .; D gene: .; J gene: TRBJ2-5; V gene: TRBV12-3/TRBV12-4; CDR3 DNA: TGTGCCAGCAGCCCAACTAGCTCAGAGACCCAGTACTTC; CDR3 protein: CASSPTSSETQYF
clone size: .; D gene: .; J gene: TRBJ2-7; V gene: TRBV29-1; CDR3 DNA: TGCAGCGTTGGGAACACGCACAACTCCTACGAGCAGTACTTC; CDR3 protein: CSVGNTHNSYEQYF
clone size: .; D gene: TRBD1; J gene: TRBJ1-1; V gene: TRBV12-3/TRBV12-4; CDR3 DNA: TGTGCCAGCAGTCCGCTGACAGGGCAAATGAACACTGAAGCTTTCTTT; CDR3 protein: CASSPLTGQMNTEAFF
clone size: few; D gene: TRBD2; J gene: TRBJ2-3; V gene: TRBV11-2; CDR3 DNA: TGTGCCAGCAGCTTCGGAACAGCGGGGGGCACAGATACGCAGTATTTT; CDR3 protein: CASSFGTAGGTDTQYF
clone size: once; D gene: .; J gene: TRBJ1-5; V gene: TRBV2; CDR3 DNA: TGTGCCAGCAACCCGACAACGGAACTTAGCAATCAGCCCCAGCATTTT; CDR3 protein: CASNPTTELSNQPQHF
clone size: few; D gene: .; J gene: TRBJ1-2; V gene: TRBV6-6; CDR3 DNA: TGTGCCAGCAGTTACTCGTTGGCAGGCTCTAACTATGGCTACACCTTC; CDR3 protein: CASSYSLAGSNYGYTF
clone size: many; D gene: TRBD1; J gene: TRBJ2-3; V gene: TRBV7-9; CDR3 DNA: TGTGCCAGCAGCTTCCGACCCTTTACAGGGGCTGCAGATACGCAGTATTTT; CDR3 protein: CASSFRPFTGAADTQYF
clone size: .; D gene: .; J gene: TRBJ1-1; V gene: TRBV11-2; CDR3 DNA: TGTGCCAGCAGCTTAGATTATATAGACACTGAAGCTTTCTTT; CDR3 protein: CASSLDYIDTEAFF
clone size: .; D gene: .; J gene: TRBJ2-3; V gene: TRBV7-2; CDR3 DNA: TGTGCCAGCAGCCCAGGGGTAGATACGCAGTATTTT; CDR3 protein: CASSPGVDTQYF
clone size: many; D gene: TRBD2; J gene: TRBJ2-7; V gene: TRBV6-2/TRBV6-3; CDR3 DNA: TGTGCCAGCAGTTACGGCGGGGGATCGGTGTGGGAGCAGTACTTC; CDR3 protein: CASSYGGGSVWEQYF
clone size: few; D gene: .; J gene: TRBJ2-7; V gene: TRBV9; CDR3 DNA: TGTGCCAGCAGCGTAGGAATTGGCAGGTACGAGCAGTACTTC; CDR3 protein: CASSVGIGRYEQYF
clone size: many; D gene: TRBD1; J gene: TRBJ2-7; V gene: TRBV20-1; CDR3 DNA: TGCAGTATCACATCGGGACAGGGGGCCTACGAGCAGTACTTC; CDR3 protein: CSITSGQGAYEQYF
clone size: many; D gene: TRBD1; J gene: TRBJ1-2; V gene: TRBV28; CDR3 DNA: TGTGCCAGCAGTGACAGGGTCCCCTATGGCTACACCTTC; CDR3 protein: CASSDRVPYGYTF
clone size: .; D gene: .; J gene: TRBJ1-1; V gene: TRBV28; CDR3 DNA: TGTGCCAGCAGTACCGACGGGAACACTGAAGCTTTCTTT; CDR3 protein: CASSTDGNTEAFF
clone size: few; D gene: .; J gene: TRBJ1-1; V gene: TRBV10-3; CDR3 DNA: TGTGCCATCAAGCAGGAGAACACTGAAGCTTTCTTT; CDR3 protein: CAIKQENTEAFF
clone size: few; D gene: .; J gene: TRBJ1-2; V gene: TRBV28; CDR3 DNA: TGTGCCAGCAGTTTCGTCCCCAGATATGGCTACACCTTC; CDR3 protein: CASSFVPRYGYTF
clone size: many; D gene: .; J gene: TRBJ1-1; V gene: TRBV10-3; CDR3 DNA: TGTGCCATCTCGGGGGCGCAGGGCACTGAAGCTTTCTTT; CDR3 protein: CAISGAQGTEAFF
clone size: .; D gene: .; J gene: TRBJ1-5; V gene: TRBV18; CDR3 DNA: TGTGCCAGCATAGACGCCCCGGGGGGCAATCAGCCCCAGCATTTT; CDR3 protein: CASIDAPGGNQPQHF
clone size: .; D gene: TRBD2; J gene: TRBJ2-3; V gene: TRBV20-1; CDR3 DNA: TGCAGTGCTCCCAGCGGGGGGGCCCCAGATACGCAGTATTTT; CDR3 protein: CSAPSGGAPDTQYF
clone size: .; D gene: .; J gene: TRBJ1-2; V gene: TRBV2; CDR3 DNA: TGTGCCAGCAGTGGGTCTGGCTACACCTTC; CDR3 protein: CASSGSGYTF
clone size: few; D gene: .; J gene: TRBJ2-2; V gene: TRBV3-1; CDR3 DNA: TGTGCCAGCAGCCAAGATCGAGGTGGGATGACGACCGGGGAGCTGTTTTTT; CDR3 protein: CASSQDRGGMTTGELFF
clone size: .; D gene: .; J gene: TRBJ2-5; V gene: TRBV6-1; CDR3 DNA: TGTGCCAGTTGGACGGGCGGTACCCAAGAGACCCAGTACTTC; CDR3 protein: CASWTGGTQETQYF
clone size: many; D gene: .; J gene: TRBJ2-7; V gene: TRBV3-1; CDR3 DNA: TGTGCCAGCAGCCCCCAAGGGGTTGGCGAGCAGTACTTC; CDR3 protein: CASSPQGVGEQYF
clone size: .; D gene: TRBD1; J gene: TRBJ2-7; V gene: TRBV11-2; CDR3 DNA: TGTGCCAGCAGCTCTGGGACAGCCACCTACGAGCAGTACTTC; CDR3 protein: CASSSGTATYEQYF
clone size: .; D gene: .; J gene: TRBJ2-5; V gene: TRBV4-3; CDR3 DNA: TGCGCCAGCAGCCAAGATCGGGGGACAGAGGCGAGAGAGACCCAGTACTTC; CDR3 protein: CASSQDRGTEARETQYF
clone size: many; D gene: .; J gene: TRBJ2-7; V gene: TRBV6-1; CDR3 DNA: TGTGCCAGCAGTGGCCCATTAGGATCCTACGAGCAGTACTTC; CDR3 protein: CASSGPLGSYEQYF
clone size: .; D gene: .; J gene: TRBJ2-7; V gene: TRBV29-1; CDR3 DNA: TGCAGCGTTGGCCGGGACCTTGGGGGTTTGGAGCAGTACTTC; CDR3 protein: CSVGRDLGGLEQYF
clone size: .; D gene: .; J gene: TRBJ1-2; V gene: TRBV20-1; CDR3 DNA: TGCAGTGCTAGAGATCGGACCTCCCGGAACTATGGCTACACCTTC; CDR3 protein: CSARDRTSRNYGYTF
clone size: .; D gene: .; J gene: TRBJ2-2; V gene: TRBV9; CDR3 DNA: TGTGCCAGCAGCGTAGTCGGGTCCGGGGAGCTGTTTTTT; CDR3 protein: CASSVVGSGELFF
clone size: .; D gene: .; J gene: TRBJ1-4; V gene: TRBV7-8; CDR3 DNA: TGTGCCAGCAGCTTTCTACGTGGGTTTAGGACTAATGAAAAACTGTTTTTT; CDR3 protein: CASSFLRGFRTNEKLFF
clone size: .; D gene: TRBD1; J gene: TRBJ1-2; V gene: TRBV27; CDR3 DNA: TGTGCCAGCAGTGTATTGGACAGGGGAACTTACTATGGCTACACCTTC; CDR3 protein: CASSVLDRGTYYGYTF
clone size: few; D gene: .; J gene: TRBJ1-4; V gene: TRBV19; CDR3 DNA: TGTGCCAGTAGGAGACAGCAGGCTAATGAAAAACTGTTTTTT; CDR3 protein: CASRRQQANEKLFF
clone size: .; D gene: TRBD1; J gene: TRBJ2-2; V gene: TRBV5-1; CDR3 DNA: TGCGCCAGCAGCTTTTTCCAGGGGGACACCGGGGAGCTGTTTTTT; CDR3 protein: CASSFFQGDTGELFF
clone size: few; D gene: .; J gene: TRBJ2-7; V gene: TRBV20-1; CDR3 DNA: TGCAGTGCTAGAGATCCGGGGGAATACGAGCAGTACTTC; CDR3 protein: CSARDPGEYEQYF
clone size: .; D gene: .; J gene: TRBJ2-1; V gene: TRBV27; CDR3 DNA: TGTGCCAGCAGCAGGGACACTTGGAATGAGCAGTTCTTC; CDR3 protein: CASSRDTWNEQFF
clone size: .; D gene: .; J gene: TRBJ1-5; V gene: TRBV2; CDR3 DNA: TGTGCCAGCAACCCAGGGATGGACCAGCCCCAGCATTTT; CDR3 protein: CASNPGMDQPQHF
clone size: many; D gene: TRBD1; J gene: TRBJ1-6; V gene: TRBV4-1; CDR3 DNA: TGCGCCAGCAGCCACTCCACCGACAGGGGGCGCTCCTATAATTCACCCCTCCACTTT; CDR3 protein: CASSHSTDRGRSYNSPLHF
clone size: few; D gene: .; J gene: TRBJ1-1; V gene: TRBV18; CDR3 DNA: TGTGCCAGCTCACCACTGACCTCGAACACTGAAGCTTTCTTT; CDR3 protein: CASSPLTSNTEAFF
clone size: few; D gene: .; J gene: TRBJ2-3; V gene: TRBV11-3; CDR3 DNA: TGTGCCAGCAGCTTACACAGGGCAGATACGCAGTATTTT; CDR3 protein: CASSLHRADTQYF
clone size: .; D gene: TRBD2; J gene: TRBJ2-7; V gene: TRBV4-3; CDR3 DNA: TGCGCCAGCAGCCATAGTAGCGGGGGTTCCTACGAGCAGTACTTC; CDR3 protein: CASSHSSGGSYEQYF
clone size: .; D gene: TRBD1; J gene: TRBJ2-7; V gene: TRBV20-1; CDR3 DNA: TGCAGTGCTAGGGGTCGGACAGGCTACGAGCAGTACTTC; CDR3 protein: CSARGRTGYEQYF